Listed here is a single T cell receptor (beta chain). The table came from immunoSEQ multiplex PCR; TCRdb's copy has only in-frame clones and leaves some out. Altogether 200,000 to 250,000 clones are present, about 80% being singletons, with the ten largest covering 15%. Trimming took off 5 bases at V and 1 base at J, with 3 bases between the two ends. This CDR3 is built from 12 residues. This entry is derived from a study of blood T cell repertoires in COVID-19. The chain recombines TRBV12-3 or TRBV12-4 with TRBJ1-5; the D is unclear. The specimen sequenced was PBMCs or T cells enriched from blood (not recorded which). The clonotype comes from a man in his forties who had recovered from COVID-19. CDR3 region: CASSPSNQPQHF. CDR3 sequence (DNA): TGTGCCAGCAGTCCGAGCAATCAGCCCCAGCATTTT.